These 5 T cell receptor beta chains originate from one sample sequenced in a study of blood T cell repertoires in COVID-19 (dated by TCRdb to 2019 to 2021). Library method: the immunoSEQ multiplex PCR assay. The table comes from immuneACCESS by way of TCRdb, which keeps in-frame sequences with V and J called. Part of the clones is missing from these tables; in studies checked, under half for an unresolved V gene and the rest for unknown reasons. The sample profile shows 250,000 to 400,000 clones; around 89% of them were found once. Approximately 1.6% of the sample rests with the top ten. The material sequenced was peripheral blood. All receptors derive from a woman between 25 and 40 years old with COVID-19, enrolled during active disease.

The V call is TRBV19, the J call TRBJ1-2; D not resolved. Germline assignment: CDR1 LNHDA and CDR2 SQIVND (reference sequence). Between the trimmed V and J ends, which lost 5 bases and 4 bases, there was a span of 11 bases. The CDR3 extends over 13 amino acids. CDR3 sequence reads: CASSFGESYGYTF. The CDR3 DNA is TGTGCCAGTAGTTTTGGGGAGAGCTATGGCTACACCTTC.

The chain combines TRBV6-5 with TRBJ1-2; maybe TRBD1 (5 bases). The V and J ends lost 6 bases and 8 bases respectively, with 19 bases between them. Germline-derived CDR1 and CDR2 are MNHEY and SVGAGI. The CDR3 consists of 14 residues. In DNA, the CDR3 is TGTGCCAGCAGGGACCGGGACTCCCGTGAGGGCTACACCTTC. Translation gives CASRDRDSREGYTF.

V is TRBV12-3 or TRBV12-4 and J is TRBJ1-4, with D unresolved. The CDR3 length is 11 residues. Deletions cut 7 bases from V and 7 bases from J, with 7 bases between. DNA of the CDR3: TGTGCCAGCACCTTGAGTGAAAAACTGTTTTTT. Translated, it gives CASTLSEKLFF.

The V and J genes are TRBV7-2 and TRBJ2-3, with D unclear. Germline loops: CDR1 SGHTA, CDR2 FQGNSA. Trimming left V 5 bases short and J 5 bases short, with 11 bases between. The CDR3 runs to 13 residues. CDR3: CASSILTRDTQYF. The CDR3 DNA reads TGTGCCAGCAGCATACTAACTCGAGATACGCAGTATTTT.

The rearrangement uses TRBV5-5 and TRBJ2-1; 7 bases line up with TRBD1. The J segment lost 6 bases and the V segment lost 4 bases, leaving 10 bases of the junction unmatched. This CDR3 is 15 amino acids long. The germline gives CDR1 SGHKS, CDR2 YYEKEE (reference sequence). The DNA of the CDR3 is TGTGCCAGCAGCAAGCCCGGGACAGCCGCCAATGAGCAGTTCTTC. Its protein product is CASSKPGTAANEQFF. The full variable domain, rest sourced from reference TRBV5-5 and TRBJ2-1, is DAGVTQSPTHLIKTRGQQVTLRCSPISGHKSVSWYQQVLGQGPQFIFQYYEKEERGRGNFPDRFSARQFPNYSSELNVNALLLGDSALYLCASSKPGTAANEQFFGPGTRLTVL.